This is a list of T cell receptor beta chains from one sample in a study of beta chain features in type 1 diabetes. Clones were read by immunoSEQ multiplex PCR, and TCRdb kept only the in-frame ones, dropping some. The data contain roughly 150,000 clones, 7% to 9.5% of them seen just once; the ten biggest clones take up approximately 0.7%. The source material was central memory CD4+ T cells from blood. Source of these receptors: a woman aged 25 to 39 with type 1 diabetes. The CDR3 runs from the conserved cysteine through the conserved F or W. D genes are given only for firm matches. Size is omitted from some rows. Given values are once, few, many or a class for expanded clones.

J | V | D | size | CDR3 | DNA
TRBJ1-5 | TRBV19 | NA | NA | CASSGVRYNQPQHF | TGTGCCAGTAGTGGAGTAAGGTACAATCAGCCCCAGCATTTT
TRBJ1-4 | TRBV9 | NA | NA | CASSVYRVDEKLFF | TGTGCCAGCAGCGTCTACAGGGTGGATGAAAAACTGTTTTTT
TRBJ2-7 | TRBV28 | TRBD2 | NA | CASSWTSGNYEQYF | TGTGCCAGCAGTTGGACTAGCGGCAACTACGAGCAGTACTTC
TRBJ2-1 | TRBV29-1 | NA | few | CSVPKLGLQGGEQFF | TGCAGCGTCCCCAAGTTGGGACTGCAGGGGGGTGAGCAGTTCTTC
TRBJ1-4 | TRBV29-1 | NA | NA | CSARSGGSFGEKLFF | TGCAGCGCCCGAAGTGGGGGGAGCTTCGGTGAAAAACTGTTTTTT
TRBJ1-2 | TRBV10-3 | NA | NA | CASSLQSYGYTF | TGTGCCAGCAGTTTACAGTCCTATGGCTACACCTTC
TRBJ2-5 | TRBV19 | NA | NA | CASSIVRGATGETQYF | TGTGCCAGTAGTATCGTTCGTGGGGCTACAGGGGAGACCCAGTACTTC
TRBJ2-3 | TRBV14 | NA | few | CASTRQGTDTQYF | TGTGCCAGCACAAGACAGGGCACAGATACGCAGTATTTT
TRBJ2-1 | TRBV14 | NA | NA | CASSPAGGVLNEQFF | TGTGCCAGCAGCCCGGCGGGTGGAGTGTTAAATGAGCAGTTCTTC
TRBJ2-5 | TRBV18 | NA | few | CASSPNTGKEETQYF | TGTGCCAGCTCACCAAACACAGGGAAAGAGGAGACCCAGTACTTC
TRBJ2-3 | TRBV28 | NA | few | CASIGQSTDTQYF | TGTGCCAGCATCGGACAGTCCACAGATACGCAGTATTTT
TRBJ1-1 | TRBV30 | NA | NA | CAWSVRQATEAFF | TGTGCCTGGAGTGTACGTCAGGCCACTGAAGCTTTCTTT
TRBJ1-5 | TRBV4-1 | TRBD1 | many | CASSRGQGFSNQPQHF | TGCGCCAGCAGCCGCGGACAGGGGTTTAGCAATCAGCCCCAGCATTTT
TRBJ1-2 | TRBV28 | NA | few | CASSFEGRGLNYGYTF | TGTGCCAGCAGTTTCGAGGGGAGGGGCCTGAATTATGGCTACACCTTC
TRBJ2-1 | TRBV6-6 | TRBD2 | NA | CASKPGLADNEQFF | TGTGCCAGCAAACCGGGACTAGCGGACAATGAGCAGTTCTTC
TRBJ2-5 | TRBV19 | NA | NA | CASSTGASSQETQYF | TGTGCCAGCTCTACTGGGGCCAGCTCCCAAGAGACCCAGTACTTC
TRBJ1-5 | TRBV18 | NA | NA | CASSPDRINQPQHF | TGTGCCAGCTCTCCCGACAGAATCAATCAGCCCCAGCATTTT
TRBJ2-5 | TRBV13 | NA | few | CASSFGRGMETQYF | TGTGCCAGCAGCTTTGGCAGAGGGATGGAGACCCAGTACTTC
TRBJ2-1 | TRBV7-3 | NA | few | CASSLTSSNEQFF | TGTGCCAGCAGCCTAACTAGCAGCAATGAGCAGTTCTTC
TRBJ2-5 | TRBV4-2 | NA | NA | CASSPLFQETQYF | TGTGCCAGCAGCCCCCTTTTCCAGGAGACCCAGTACTTC
TRBJ1-5 | TRBV5-1 | NA | few | CASSLAGGFNQPQHF | TGCGCCAGCAGCTTGGCGGGAGGATTCAATCAGCCCCAGCATTTT
TRBJ2-3 | TRBV7-2 | NA | NA | CASSSYGDTQYF | TGTGCCAGCAGCTCCTACGGAGATACGCAGTATTTT
TRBJ1-1 | TRBV30 | NA | few | CAWESGLNTEAFF | TGTGCCTGGGAATCAGGGCTGAACACTGAAGCTTTCTTT
TRBJ2-7 | TRBV7-9 | TRBD1 | NA | CASSSTGVSYEQYF | TGTGCCAGCAGCTCGACAGGGGTCTCCTACGAGCAGTACTTC
TRBJ2-2 | TRBV7-2 | NA | NA | CASSLRTVNTGELFF | TGTGCCAGCAGCCTAAGGACAGTGAACACCGGGGAGCTGTTTTTT
TRBJ2-1 | TRBV7-3 | NA | few | CASSLNRNNEQFF | TGTGCCAGCAGCTTAAACAGGAACAATGAGCAGTTCTTC
TRBJ1-5 | TRBV2 | TRBD1 | NA | CASTPDREQPQHF | TGTGCCAGCACCCCGGACAGGGAGCAGCCCCAGCATTTT
TRBJ1-3 | TRBV10-3 | NA | few | CAILTGVNTIYF | TGTGCCATCCTCACCGGGGTGAACACCATATATTTT
TRBJ2-1 | TRBV4-1 | TRBD2 | NA | CASSQALAVNEQFF | TGTGCCAGCAGCCAAGCGCTAGCGGTCAATGAGCAGTTCTTC
TRBJ2-5 | TRBV6-1 | NA | NA | CASSRDFQETQYF | TGTGCCAGCAGCCGGGACTTCCAAGAGACCCAGTACTTC
TRBJ1-2 | TRBV29-1 | NA | few | CSVGKEGYGYTF | TGCAGCGTTGGGAAGGAGGGCTATGGCTACACCTTC
TRBJ1-5 | TRBV19 | NA | NA | CASRQNRVSNQPQHF | TGTGCCAGTAGACAAAACAGGGTTAGCAATCAGCCCCAGCATTTT
TRBJ2-7 | TRBV18 | TRBD2 | few | CASSAGLAGTSHEQYF | TGTGCCAGCTCAGCGGGACTAGCGGGAACCTCCCACGAGCAGTACTTC
TRBJ1-5 | TRBV28 | TRBD1 | few | CASSLDRGHNQPQHF | TGTGCCAGCAGTCTGGACAGGGGACACAATCAGCCCCAGCATTTT
TRBJ2-7 | TRBV4-1 | NA | NA | CASSQAWRDSSYEQYF | TGCGCCAGCAGCCAAGCCTGGAGGGACAGCTCCTACGAGCAGTACTTC
TRBJ1-2 | TRBV28 | NA | NA | CASSTVSYGYTF | TGTGCCAGCAGTACAGTGTCGTATGGCTACACCTTC
TRBJ2-2 | TRBV28 | NA | few | CASVFRVTGELFF | TGTGCCAGCGTATTCAGGGTCACCGGGGAGCTGTTTTTT
TRBJ2-2 | TRBV18 | TRBD2 | few | CASSRTSERNTGELFF | TGTGCCAGCTCACGGACTAGCGAGAGAAACACCGGGGAGCTGTTTTTT
TRBJ2-6 | TRBV27 | TRBD1 | NA | CASSHTGAGANVLTF | TGTGCCAGCAGCCATACAGGGGCCGGGGCCAACGTCCTGACTTTC
TRBJ1-2 | TRBV30 | NA | many | CAWSEWAGHGYTF | TGTGCCTGGAGTGAGTGGGCTGGCCATGGCTACACCTTC
TRBJ2-3 | TRBV5-1 | TRBD2 | few | CASRRTGTSGSTDTQYF | TGCGCCAGCAGGCGTACCGGGACTAGCGGGAGCACAGATACGCAGTATTTT
TRBJ1-5 | TRBV7-3 | TRBD1 | NA | CASSTGVNQPQHF | TGTGCCAGCAGCACAGGGGTCAATCAGCCCCAGCATTTT
TRBJ2-7 | TRBV7-6 | NA | few | CASSYGILYEQYF | TGTGCCAGCAGCTACGGGATTCTCTACGAGCAGTACTTC
TRBJ2-5 | TRBV7-3 | NA | many | CASSLFPVQETQYF | TGTGCCAGCAGCTTATTTCCAGTCCAAGAGACCCAGTACTTC
TRBJ1-1 | TRBV29-1 | NA | NA | CSVSTSSEAFF | TGCAGCGTATCGACTAGCTCTGAAGCTTTCTTT
TRBJ1-2 | TRBV28 | NA | NA | CASSPRAGFNYGYTF | TGTGCCAGCAGTCCGCGAGCAGGGTTTAACTATGGCTACACCTTC
TRBJ2-7 | TRBV18 | NA | NA | CASSPGWDLTYEQYF | TGTGCCAGCTCACCTGGTTGGGACTTAACCTACGAGCAGTACTTC
TRBJ2-1 | TRBV27 | TRBD1 | few | CASSLRGQSSYNEQFF | TGTGCCAGCAGTCTCAGGGGGCAAAGCTCCTACAATGAGCAGTTCTTC